The T cell receptor beta chain under discussion was sequenced for a study of cytomegalovirus exposure and HLA in healthy donors. Trimming took 6 bases from V and 3 from J; bases not matched to a gene: 9. Germline CDR1 and CDR2: MDHEN and SYDVKM. The CDR3 is 16 amino acids. Generated by immunoSEQ multiplex PCR, the TCRdb table keeps only in-frame clones and is missing some. The sample lists roughly 120,000 clones, about 82% seen once, with around 5% in the top ten. The TCR comes from a man aged 18 to 30 in good health and CMV-seronegative. V and J are TRBV28 and TRBJ1-5; TRBD1 matches 9 bases. The sequenced material came from PBMCs. The CDR3 sequence: CASRTGQGILNQPQHF. In nucleotides, the CDR3 is TGTGCCAGCAGAACAGGACAGGGGATTCTCAATCAGCCCCAGCATTTT.